These T cell receptor beta chains were read from a single sample in a study of identifying expanded T cells in peripheral blood. Method: immunoSEQ multiplex PCR; TCRdb's copy keeps in-frame clones and lacks some. This sample carries over 70,000 clones, more than 70% of them seen once, and the ten largest clones take roughly 19%. Specimen: blood. Source of these receptors: a person aged 18 to 70 in good health. Each CDR3 is given without its conserved first and last residue.

V gene: TRBV28; J gene: TRBJ1-1; CDR3 protein: ASGNRDWTGENTEAF
V gene: TRBV27; J gene: TRBJ2-6; CDR3 protein: ASSPLGSGANVLT
V gene: TRBV7-9; J gene: TRBJ2-6; CDR3 protein: ASSLALGNVLT
V gene: TRBV9; J gene: TRBJ2-1; CDR3 protein: ASSHQAYNEQF
V gene: TRBV7-2; J gene: TRBJ2-5; CDR3 protein: ASSFVAGGQETQY
V gene: TRBV5-4; J gene: TRBJ2-3; CDR3 protein: ASSLTHGLTSTDTQY
V gene: TRBV6-4; J gene: TRBJ2-3; CDR3 protein: ASSYGGATDTQY
V gene: TRBV7-2; J gene: TRBJ1-1; CDR3 protein: ASSLSPDRAF
V gene: TRBV5-1; J gene: TRBJ1-4; CDR3 protein: ASSLEGGPTLF
V gene: TRBV5-1; J gene: TRBJ1-2; CDR3 protein: ASSLRTDSSGMGYT
V gene: TRBV4-1; J gene: TRBJ2-7; CDR3 protein: ASSQDWGGAPYEQY
V gene: TRBV6-6; J gene: TRBJ1-6; CDR3 protein: ASTPNPGSPLH